This T cell receptor (beta chain) stems from a study of blood T cell repertoires in COVID-19. Study as a whole: Specimens from acute and convalescent COVID-19 originated in the United States, Italy and Spain. PBMCs, B-cell-depleted T cells, or T cells provided the cDNA or gDNA that made up the material.

In this sample, this clone turned up a few times. As processed by the authors: Estimation of nucleated cell counts was performed using reference gene primer amplification. Data came from immunoSEQ multiplex PCR; TCRdb stores just in-frame clones and leaves some out. The V and J calls and clone size were taken over from that table, and D and trimming were inferred from the DNA. There are over 110,000 clones in the sample; roughly 82% occur only once, and 10% lies in the top ten. The CDR3 loop spans 12 amino acids. V shed 5 bases and J shed 1 base, with 8 bases lying between them. Germline values: CDR1 SQVTM, CDR2 ANQGSEA.

Sequencing was carried out using peripheral blood. This TCR came from a man in his sixties with active or convalescent COVID-19. The chain has TRBV29-1 and TRBJ1-1; weak D call: TRBD1 (5 bases). The CDR3 spells CSVPTGNTEAFF. CDR3 nucleotides: TGCAGCGTTCCTACAGGGAACACTGAAGCTTTCTTT.